These T cell receptor beta chains were read from a single sample in a study of response to subunit inactivated influenza vaccine. MiXCR, run by TCRdb on the RT-PCR reads, gives a single entry per CDR3 protein. The profile shows about 800,000 distinct CDR3 sequences, roughly 20% of them singletons. Here the sequenced sample was PBMCs from blood, taken 5 days after vaccination. Receptors were obtained from a man over 45 who received an inactivated influenza vaccine. Each CDR3 is given with its conserved first and last residue. A D gene is named only where the DNA matches it firmly. The size field is filled for only some rows; it gives once, few, many or a size class.

D	J	size	V	CDR3	DNA
TRBD2	TRBJ2-5	many	TRBV7-2	CASSLLGRAGETQYF	TGTGCCAGCAGCTTACTCGGGAGGGCCGGTGAGACCCAGTACTTC
TRBD2	TRBJ2-5	many	TRBV5-1	CASRGLVIGETQYF	TGCGCCAGTAGGGGACTAGTCATAGGAGAGACCCAGTACTTC
NA	TRBJ2-3	many	TRBV4-2	CASSQDRAGTDTQYF	TGTGCCAGCAGCCAAGACAGGGCCGGCACAGATACGCAGTATTTT
TRBD1	TRBJ1-5	few	TRBV20-1	CSARKGQGSNQPQHF	TGCAGTGCTAGAAAGGGACAGGGTAGCAATCAGCCCCAGCATTTT
TRBD1	TRBJ2-1	once	TRBV20-1	CSATVRSGQGYNEQFF	TGCAGTGCCACGGTTCGCAGCGGACAGGGCTATAATGAGCAGTTCTTC
NA	TRBJ2-7	NA	TRBV4-1	CASSQEGKGLGEQYF	TGCGCCAGCAGCCAAGAGGGAAAGGGCCTTGGCGAGCAGTACTTC
NA	TRBJ2-5	NA	TRBV27	CASSLKGKGQETQYF	TGTGCCAGCAGTTTGAAGGGGAAGGGTCAAGAGACCCAGTACTTC
TRBD1	TRBJ1-1	once	TRBV12-3/TRBV12-4	CASAGTASEAFF	TGTGCCAGTGCCGGGACAGCCTCTGAAGCTTTCTTT
TRBD1	TRBJ2-7	NA	TRBV6-2/TRBV6-3	CASSTRGQGRREQYF	TGTGCCAGCAGTACACGGGGACAGGGTCGTCGGGAGCAGTACTTC
NA	TRBJ2-5	NA	TRBV5-1	CASSFWSQETQYF	TGCGCCAGCAGCTTCTGGTCCCAAGAGACCCAGTACTTC